These 28 T cell receptor beta chains share one sample of origin, sequenced in a study of T cell responses to AZD1222 COVID-19 vaccine (dated by TCRdb to about 2021). The sample's time point, from its label and the paper: baseline before first vaccination. Library construction relied on the immunoSEQ multiplex PCR assay. In its TCRdb copy, this immuneACCESS table keeps in-frame sequences only and misses some clones. Where compared with another copy, unresolved V genes explain less than half of these, and the others have no known cause. The sample table records 100,000 to 150,000 clones; around 92% of these occur just once. The top ten clonotypes cover roughly 4.2% of the sample. The sample was peripheral blood, taken on day 0 of AZD1222 vaccination. Every receptor here comes from an adult in good health.

CDR3 loop: CASSPQTGHTEAFF. The CDR3 nucleotides read TGTGCCAGCAGTCCTCAGACAGGGCACACTGAAGCTTTCTTT. The J gene is TRBJ1-1, the V gene TRBV27, with 7 bases that match TRBD1. The germline CDR1 and CDR2 sequences are MNHEY and SMNVEV (reference sequence). The CDR3 is 14 residues long. Germline trimming cut 5 bases from V and 3 bases from J; bases unmatched to any gene: 6.

The gene calls are TRBV10-3 and TRBJ1-3; a weak D match, TRBD1 (6 bases). V lost 4 bases, J lost 2 bases, and 12 bases lay in between. CDR3 length equals 15 residues. Germline CDR1 and CDR2: ENHRY and SYGVKD. The CDR3 here is CAISVDRLTGNTIYF. The CDR3 DNA follows: TGTGCCATCAGTGTCGACAGGCTTACTGGAAACACCATATATTTT.

The chain carries TRBV5-1 and TRBJ2-2; D is perhaps TRBD1 or TRBD2 (5 bases each). The CDR3 totals 15 residues. Germline CDR1 SGHRS, CDR2 YFSETQ. Between the trimmed V and J ends, which lost 4 bases and 5 bases, there was a span of 15 bases. CDR3 sequence reads: CASSRAGDRTGELFF. CDR3 DNA: TGCGCCAGCAGCCGGGCCGGGGACCGAACCGGGGAGCTGTTTTTT.

The chain combines TRBV12-3 or TRBV12-4 with TRBJ1-1; no firm D call. The V and J ends lost 7 bases and 5 bases respectively, with 14 bases between them. The CDR3 length is 13 residues. The CDR3 spells CASTTTRRTEAFF. The CDR3, as DNA: TGTGCCAGCACCACCACAAGAAGGACTGAAGCTTTCTTT.

This chain uses TRBV28 with TRBJ1-1, with D perhaps matching TRBD1 (5 bases). Germline V lookup: CDR1 MDHEN, CDR2 SYDVKM. The CDR3 has 15 residues. V was cut by 2 bases and J by 1 base, with 11 bases left in between. CDR3 bases: TGTGCCAGCAGTTTACCCGGACAACGGAACACTGAAGCTTTCTTT. Its translation: CASSLPGQRNTEAFF.

The chain carries TRBV4-2 and TRBJ2-7; no reliable D call. Trimming cost V 4 bases and J 7 bases, with 26 bases left between them. Germline CDR1 is LGHNA and CDR2 is YNFKEQ. The CDR3 contains 17 residues. CDR3 loop: CASSRDTGTNTPREQYF. The CDR3 nucleotides are TGTGCCAGCAGCCGAGATACCGGAACAAACACCCCTAGGGAGCAGTACTTC.

The chain uses TRBV5-1 and TRBJ2-7; a possible D gene is TRBD1 (5 bases). The CDR3 consists of 14 residues. Germline lookup yields CDR1 SGHRS and CDR2 YFSETQ. With 0 bases removed from V and 6 bases from J, the gap between germline ends came to 13 bases. The CDR3 nucleotides read TGCGCCAGCAGCTTGGCCCCAGGGATGGGCGAGCAGTACTTC. Protein product: CASSLAPGMGEQYF.

In this sample, this clone turned up once. The CDR3 region has the DNA TGTGCCAGCAGTTTTTACAGGGCGGGTAATGAAAAACTGTTTTTT. This codes for CASSFYRAGNEKLFF. This chain links TRBV27 with TRBJ1-4; D possibly corresponds to TRBD1 (6 bases). Trimming cost V 3 bases and J 4 bases, with 12 bases left between them. The CDR3 totals 15 residues. Per germline, CDR1 MNHEY and CDR2 SMNVEV (reference sequence).

The chain recombines TRBV28 with TRBJ2-7, with 9 bases that match TRBD2. This CDR3 has 16 residues. Germline V gene sequence: CDR1 MDHEN, CDR2 SYDVKM. The V gene end was trimmed by 3 bases and the J gene end by 6 bases; junction bases not matched to a gene: 12. The CDR3, as DNA: TGTGCCAGCAGTTTGCGCGGGAGGGCCGGGAACCGCGAGCAGTACTTC. Amino acids: CASSLRGRAGNREQYF.

The chain joins TRBV27 to TRBJ2-2, with D perhaps TRBD2 (5 bases). Deletions cut 5 bases from V and 0 bases from J, with 10 bases between. The CDR3 spans 15 residues. Germline CDR1 reads MNHEY; CDR2 reads SMNVEV (reference sequence). CDR3 in DNA: TGTGCCAGCAGTCGGGGTGCCGCGAACACCGGGGAGCTGTTTTTT. It is translated as CASSRGAANTGELFF.

The V and J genes are TRBV7-9 and TRBJ2-2; no clear D. V lost 3 bases and J 5 bases, leaving 7 bases between the germline ends. This CDR3 region has 13 residues. CDR1 SEHNR and CDR2 FQNEAQ come from the germline V gene (reference sequence). CDR3 nucleotide sequence: TGTGCCAGCAGCTTTAGGGTAACCGGGGAGCTGTTTTTT. Translation: CASSFRVTGELFF. The complete variable domain, with remaining parts taken from reference TRBV7-9 and TRBJ2-2, reads DTGVSQNPRHKITKRGQNVTFRCDPISEHNRLYWYRQTLGQGPEFLTYFQNEAQLEKSRLLSDRFSAERPKGSFSTLEIQRTEQGDSAMYLCASSFRVTGELFFGEGSRLTVL.

The rearrangement joins TRBV28 to TRBJ2-7, with 7 positions matching TRBD1. The CDR3 spans 15 residues. Trimming took 6 bases from V and 7 from J; bases not matched to a gene: 15. The germline V gene encodes CDR1 MDHEN and CDR2 SYDVKM. Here the CDR3 DNA reads TGTGCCAGCAGACCCCCCTTTCGGACAGGAGGAGAGCAGTACTTC. Protein: CASRPPFRTGGEQYF. The complete variable domain, with remaining parts taken from reference TRBV28 and TRBJ2-7, reads DVKVTQSSRYLVKRTGEKVFLECVQDMDHENMFWYRQDPGLGLRLIYFSYDVKMKEKGDIPEGYSVSREKKERFSLILESASTNQTSMYLCASRPPFRTGGEQYFGPGTRLTVT.

The V call is TRBV28, the J call TRBJ1-2, with unresolved D. The CDR3 totals 12 residues. CDR1 is MDHEN, CDR2 SYDVKM, per germline. Trimming pared 5 bases from V and 4 bases from J, leaving 8 bases between. DNA for the CDR3: TGTGCCAGCAGTGCCAGTCGCTATGGCTACACCTTC. Amino acid sequence: CASSASRYGYTF.

The chain employs TRBV6-5 and TRBJ1-2; 7 nucleotides match TRBD1. This CDR3 comprises 15 residues. V was pared by 2 bases and J by 4 bases, with 7 bases of the junction left unmatched. The germline CDR1 and CDR2 sequences are MNHEY and SVGAGI. Here the CDR3 reads CASSYDDRAIYGYTF. DNA for the CDR3: TGTGCCAGCAGTTACGACGACAGGGCCATCTATGGCTACACCTTC.

The chain uses TRBV28 and TRBJ1-2; TRBD1 matches at 10 bases. The V gene's germline CDR1 is MDHEN and CDR2 SYDVKM. This CDR3 has 14 residues. V dropped 1 base and J dropped 5; count of bases not matched to a gene: 1. CDR3 sequence reads: CASSLSDRGYGYTF. CDR3 coding DNA: TGTGCCAGCAGTTTATCGGACAGGGGGTATGGCTACACCTTC.

The CDR3 nucleotides are TGTGCCAGCAGCCTTGAGGGGCAGCAGTACTTC. Its protein product is CASSLEGQQYF. The chain couples TRBV5-8 to TRBJ2-4; the D call may be TRBD1 or TRBD2 (5 bases each). In germline, CDR1 is SGHTS, CDR2 YDEGEE. CDR3 length equals 11 residues. Trimming cost V 4 bases and J 13 bases, with 12 bases left between them.

This rearrangement joins TRBV7-8 to TRBJ2-7; TRBD2 matches at 12 bases. Trimming at V came to 4 bases and at J to 2 bases, leaving 12 bases not matched to a gene. Germline V CDR1 and CDR2: SGHVS, FQNEAQ. The CDR3 has 18 residues. The CDR3 sequence: CASSSAVGTSGFPYEQYF. CDR3 sequence (DNA): TGTGCCAGCAGCTCGGCCGTGGGGACTAGCGGGTTCCCCTACGAGCAGTACTTC. The full variable domain, with the rest looked up from reference TRBV7-8 and TRBJ2-7, is GAGVSQSPRYKVAKRGQDVALRCDPISGHVSLFWYQQALGQGPEFLTYFQNEAQLDKSGLPSDRFFAERPEGSVSTLKIQRTQQEDSAVYLCASSSAVGTSGFPYEQYFGPGTRLTVT.

The rearrangement links TRBV6-5 to TRBJ1-1; D might be TRBD1 (5 bases). In germline, CDR1 is MNHEY, CDR2 SVGAGI. The V end was cut by 8 bases, the J end by 4 bases, with 14 bases between. The CDR3 totals 13 residues. The CDR3 DNA follows: TGTGCCAGCGGGACTCTAGGACGCACTGAAGCTTTCTTT. This encodes CASGTLGRTEAFF.

Here the CDR3 DNA reads TGTGCCAGCAGCTCCCACGACAGTGGCAGGGGCTACACCTTC. It codes for CASSSHDSGRGYTF. The chain employs TRBV7-2 and TRBJ1-2, with D tentatively TRBD1 (5 bases). The germline V gene encodes CDR1 SGHTA and CDR2 FQGNSA. V was shortened by 4 bases and J by 8 bases, with 17 bases between the two germline ends. This CDR3 comprises 14 residues.

The V and J genes are TRBV19 and TRBJ2-7; 7 positions agree with TRBD1. The CDR3 loop spans 16 amino acids. Germline loops: CDR1 LNHDA, CDR2 SQIVND (reference sequence). The J segment lost 1 base and the V segment lost 5 bases, leaving 11 bases of the junction unmatched. The CDR3 DNA follows: TGTGCCAGTAGTCCGCGGAAATCGGGACAGTCCTACGAGCAGTACTTC. This sequence encodes CASSPRKSGQSYEQYF.

The chain has TRBV7-3 and TRBJ1-6; D is possibly TRBD1 (5 bases). The germline gives CDR1 SGHTA, CDR2 FQGTGA. The CDR3 is made up of 15 amino acids. V lost 5 bases, J lost 7 bases, and 15 bases lay in between. This CDR3 reads CASSRGPAENSPLHF. DNA of the CDR3: TGTGCCAGCAGCCGGGGCCCCGCGGAGAATTCACCCCTCCACTTT. The full variable domain, its missing parts supplied by reference TRBV7-3 and TRBJ1-6, is GAGVSQTPSNKVTEKGKYVELRCDPISGHTALYWYRQSLGQGPEFLIYFQGTGAADDSGLPNDRFFAVRPEGSVSTLKIQRTERGDSAVYLCASSRGPAENSPLHFGNGTRLTVT.

The chain carries TRBV28 and TRBJ2-3; D unclear. This CDR3 comprises 16 residues. Germline loops: CDR1 MDHEN, CDR2 SYDVKM. The V end lost 3 bases, the J end lost 2 bases, and 15 bases lay between the germline ends. The CDR3 loop reads CASSFIGVNPTDTQYF. The CDR3, as DNA: TGTGCCAGCAGTTTCATCGGAGTAAACCCCACAGATACGCAGTATTTT. The whole variable domain, remainder taken from reference TRBV28 and TRBJ2-3, is DVKVTQSSRYLVKRTGEKVFLECVQDMDHENMFWYRQDPGLGLRLIYFSYDVKMKEKGDIPEGYSVSREKKERFSLILESASTNQTSMYLCASSFIGVNPTDTQYFGPGTRLTVL.

The chain combines TRBV10-3 with TRBJ2-1; possibly TRBD2 for D (6 bases). V was shortened by 8 bases and J by 8 bases, with 13 bases between the two germline ends. Germline V gene lookup returns CDR1 ENHRY and CDR2 SYGVKD. This CDR3 has 12 residues. The CDR3: CAISAGWDEQFF. In DNA form, the CDR3 reads TGTGCCATCTCTGCGGGGTGGGATGAGCAGTTCTTC.

The gene calls are TRBV6-5 and TRBJ2-7; 9 nucleotides line up with TRBD1. V shed 8 bases, J shed 3 bases, and the junction held 11 bases outside the gene matches. Germline-derived CDR1 and CDR2 are MNHEY and SVGAGI. The CDR3 consists of 15 residues. The CDR3 sequence is CASRWGTGYGYEQYF. Here the CDR3 DNA reads TGTGCCAGCCGATGGGGGACAGGGTACGGCTACGAGCAGTACTTC.

The chain couples TRBV19 to TRBJ1-4, with D hard to call. The V end was cut by 6 bases, the J end by 2 bases, with 16 bases between. Germline loops: CDR1 LNHDA, CDR2 SQIVND (reference sequence). This CDR3 is 16 amino acids long. This chain's CDR3 is CASRTQDGSTNEKLFF. The CDR3 DNA follows: TGTGCCAGTAGAACCCAGGACGGGTCTACTAATGAAAAACTGTTTTTT.

The V call is TRBV7-3, the J call TRBJ2-5; 9 bases fit TRBD2. The CDR3 loop spans 14 amino acids. V shed 3 bases, J shed 4 bases, and the junction held 3 bases outside the gene matches. From germline, CDR1 is SGHTA and CDR2 FQGTGA. CDR3 bases: TGTGCCAGCAGCTTGGGCGGGAGGGTAGAGACCCAGTACTTC. Translating gives CASSLGGRVETQYF.

The V call is TRBV5-1, the J call TRBJ2-1, with 9 bases fitting TRBD2. This CDR3 is 14 amino acids long. The germline V gene has CDR1 SGHRS and CDR2 YFSETQ. V was pared by 6 bases and J by 6 bases, with 7 bases of the junction left unmatched. The CDR3 DNA is TGCGCCAGCAATATAGCGGGAGAGGGCAATGAGCAGTTCTTC. It specifies CASNIAGEGNEQFF.

The chain couples TRBV28 to TRBJ1-5; tentatively, D is TRBD1 (5 bases). The CDR3 length is 14 residues. V dropped 4 bases and J dropped 9 bases, with 16 bases sitting between them. Germline loops: CDR1 MDHEN, CDR2 SYDVKM. CDR3 bases: TGTGCCAGCAGTTCTCTGGGGGACGGACCGCCCCAGCATTTT. Its protein product is CASSSLGDGPPQHF.